Listed here are 29 T cell receptor beta chains from one sample, sequenced in a study of memory CD4+ T cells and cytomegalovirus serostatus. The sort gate was single viable CD3+CD4+CD8-CD45RO+ cells for memory CD4+ T cells. Generated by immunoSEQ multiplex PCR, the TCRdb table keeps only in-frame clones and is missing some. The table records 50,000 to 60,000 clones, 82% of them present only once. Sequenced input: memory CD4+ T cells from blood. The receptors were sampled from an adult in good health and CMV-seronegative.

V usage is TRBV11-1 and J usage is TRBJ1-5, with unresolved D. V was cut by 3 bases and J by 1 base, with 4 bases left in between. This CDR3 contains 13 residues. CDR1 and CDR2 (germline): SGHAT, FQDESV (reference sequence). CDR3 nucleotides: TGTGCCAGCAGCTTCCAAAGCAATCAGCCCCAGCATTTT. Translated: CASSFQSNQPQHF.

J is TRBJ1-1 and V is TRBV6-1, with a weak D call TRBD1 (6 bases). Germline V gene data show CDR1 as MNHNS and CDR2 as SASEGT. Trimming removed 8 bases at V and 8 bases at J, with 9 bases between. This CDR3 comprises 10 residues. The CDR3 sequence is CASQTGEAFF. For the CDR3, the DNA is TGTGCCAGCCAAACAGGGGAAGCTTTCTTT.

V is TRBV6-1 and J is TRBJ1-5; TRBD1 is a possible D gene (6 bases). The CDR3 is 15 residues long. CDR1 is MNHNS and CDR2 is SASEGT in the germline V gene. V gave up 0 bases and J gave up 6 bases, with 12 bases separating them. The CDR3 loop is CASSEARGVSQPQHF. CDR3 nucleotides: TGTGCCAGCAGTGAAGCGAGGGGGGTTTCTCAGCCCCAGCATTTT.

The CDR3 region is CAISDSNQPQHF. Written as DNA, the CDR3 is TGTGCCATCAGTGACAGTAATCAGCCCCAGCATTTT. The chain combines TRBV10-3 with TRBJ1-5; no firm D call. The V gene lost 3 bases and the J gene lost 4 bases, with 4 bases spanning the gap. Germline CDR1 is ENHRY and CDR2 is SYGVKD. The CDR3 is 12 residues long.

This clone has more than one count but fewer than ten. The gene calls are TRBV5-1 and TRBJ2-5; no reliable D call. Trimming removed 0 bases from V and 1 base from J, with 13 bases in between. CDR1 and CDR2 from the germline V gene are SGHRS and YFSETQ. This CDR3 contains 16 residues. This chain's CDR3 is CASSLDGSAFQETQYF. As DNA, the CDR3 is TGCGCCAGCAGCTTGGACGGCTCAGCCTTCCAAGAGACCCAGTACTTC.

The chain joins TRBV29-1 to TRBJ2-2; the D is unclear. The CDR3 spans 14 residues. V was pared by 7 bases and J by 2 bases, with 14 bases between. Germline assignment: CDR1 SQVTM and CDR2 ANQGSEA. This CDR3 reads CSGVAGLNTGELFF. The CDR3 region has the DNA TGCAGCGGAGTCGCTGGCCTCAACACCGGGGAGCTGTTTTTT.

V gene TRBV2 combines with J gene TRBJ1-2; D is uncertain. CDR1 is SNHLY, CDR2 FYNNEI, per germline. Deletions cut 6 bases from V and 4 bases from J, with 3 bases between. The CDR3 covers 10 residues. The CDR3 DNA follows: TGTGCCAGCAGCATCTATGGCTACACCTTC. Translating it yields CASSIYGYTF.

V is TRBV6-5 and J is TRBJ1-2; 10 positions match TRBD1. Germline loops: CDR1 MNHEY, CDR2 SVGAGI. This CDR3 comprises 14 residues. V was pared by 6 bases and J by 8 bases, with 9 bases of the junction left unmatched. The CDR3 region has the DNA TGTGCCAGCAGCCTGAGGACAGGGGGTATCGGCTACACCTTC. Translated: CASSLRTGGIGYTF.

This clone was seen more than once but under ten times. J is TRBJ1-2 and V is TRBV4-3; D remains unclear. This CDR3 region has 19 residues. The germline V and J ends were trimmed by 1 base and 4 bases, with 25 bases remaining between them. Germline V gene sequence: CDR1 LGHNA, CDR2 YSLEER. The CDR3 protein is CASSQVHFLSLRVSYGYTF. The DNA of the CDR3 is TGCGCCAGCAGCCAAGTACACTTCCTCTCCTTGAGGGTCTCCTATGGCTACACCTTC.

The V gene is TRBV19, the J gene TRBJ2-6; a weak D match, TRBD2 (7 bases). The V and J ends lost 3 bases and 0 bases respectively, with 12 bases between them. Per germline, CDR1 LNHDA and CDR2 SQIVND (reference sequence). The CDR3 consists of 17 residues. The CDR3 spells CASSITGRGSGANVLTF. CDR3 in DNA: TGTGCCAGTAGTATCACAGGGAGGGGCTCTGGGGCCAACGTCCTGACTTTC.

This chain joins TRBV5-1 and TRBJ2-5; 7 bases fit TRBD2. Looked up from germline, CDR1 is SGHRS and CDR2 is YFSETQ. The CDR3 covers 15 residues. V dropped 4 bases and J dropped 0; count of bases not matched to a gene: 6. The CDR3, as DNA: TGCGCCAGCAGCCGATCTCTAGCGGACCAAGAGACCCAGTACTTC. Protein product: CASSRSLADQETQYF.

The chain carries TRBV7-6 and TRBJ1-3; D gene uncertain. Trimming pared 2 bases from V and 0 bases from J, leaving 14 bases between. CDR3 length: 17 residues. CDR1 is SGHVS and CDR2 is FNYEAQ in the germline V gene. In nucleotides, the CDR3 is TGTGCCAGCAGCTTAATTGACGGCGGGGTCTCTGGAAACACCATATATTTT. This gives the protein CASSLIDGGVSGNTIYF.

This clone was detected only a few times. The chain has TRBV6-1 and TRBJ1-2, with D possibly being TRBD1 (5 bases). Germline values: CDR1 MNHNS, CDR2 SASEGT. V was shortened by 0 bases and J by 8 bases, with 16 bases between the two germline ends. The CDR3 is made up of 15 amino acids. The CDR3 nucleotides read TGTGCCAGCAGTGAAGCGCGGGGGACGGGGAGAGGCTACACCTTC. Encoded protein: CASSEARGTGRGYTF.

The J gene is TRBJ1-4, the V gene TRBV4-1; D possibly corresponds to TRBD1 (6 bases). Per germline, CDR1 MGHRA and CDR2 YSYEKL. V was clipped by 0 bases and J by 3 bases, with 20 bases between them. The CDR3 extends over 19 amino acids. The CDR3 DNA follows: TGCGCCAGCAGCCAAGATTTAGGTGCAAGGGGGGGGCCTAATGAAAAACTGTTTTTT. Amino acids: CASSQDLGARGGPNEKLFF.

The chain is built from TRBV5-4 and TRBJ2-1, with no clear D. The CDR3 runs to 15 residues. Trimming removed 0 bases from V and 3 bases from J, with 10 bases in between. Germline assignment: CDR1 SGHNT and CDR2 YYREEE (reference sequence). The CDR3 loop reads CASSLDTGRYNEQFF. Here the CDR3 DNA reads TGTGCCAGCAGCTTGGACACGGGCCGCTACAATGAGCAGTTCTTC. Using reference TRBV5-4 and TRBJ2-1 for the parts outside the CDR3, the full variable domain is ETGVTQSPTHLIKTRGQQVTLRCSSQSGHNTVSWYQQALGQGPQFIFQYYREEENGRGNFPPRFSGLQFPNYSSELNVNALELDDSALYLCASSLDTGRYNEQFFGPGTRLTVL.

This chain links TRBV5-1 with TRBJ1-1, with D possibly matching TRBD1 (5 bases). V was pared by 4 bases and J by 6 bases, with 10 bases between. The CDR3 runs 12 residues. CDR1 and CDR2 from the germline V gene are SGHRS and YFSETQ. The CDR3 region is CASSLQGSEAFF. DNA of the CDR3: TGCGCCAGCAGCCTCCAGGGTTCTGAAGCTTTCTTT.

The V and J genes are TRBV21-1 and TRBJ2-2; TRBD2 is the table's D call and was not checked against the DNA. TRBV21-1 is a pseudogene locus. CDR3 length: 11 amino acids. The CDR3 is CAKIRGGELFF. CDR3 coding DNA: TGTGCCAAAATCCGAGGCGGGGAGCTGTTTTTT.

The chain joins TRBV5-1 to TRBJ2-2; TRBD1 is a possible D gene (6 bases). Germline CDR1 SGHRS, CDR2 YFSETQ. V lost 4 bases to trimming and J lost 3 bases, with 10 bases between them. There are 14 residues in the CDR3. CDR3 sequence (DNA): TGCGCCAGCAGCACACAGGGCGACACCGGGGAGCTGTTTTTT. Encoded protein: CASSTQGDTGELFF.

V is TRBV6-6 and J is TRBJ1-4; 7 bases are a match to TRBD1. Germline loops: CDR1 MNHNY, CDR2 SVGAGI (reference sequence). After removal of 6 bases from V and 5 bases from J, the junction contained 6 bases not matched to a gene. There are 14 residues in the CDR3. The CDR3 loop is CASSRQGRNEKLFF. CDR3 in DNA: TGTGCCAGCAGCCGACAGGGCCGGAATGAAAAACTGTTTTTT.

This clone was seen just once. Germline and junction disagree at one end, which may indicate a read error. V is TRBV12-5 and J is TRBJ1-2; D unclear. Looked up from germline, CDR1 is LGHNT and CDR2 is FRNRAP. This CDR3 is 12 amino acids long. CDR3: CASGPGRSRPYF. The DNA for the CDR3 is TGTGCTAGTGGTCCCGGGAGGAGTAGACCTTACTTC.

This chain joins TRBV5-1 and TRBJ2-1, with TRBD2 matching over 13 bases. The CDR3 totals 18 residues. V gave up 4 bases and J gave up 0 bases; unmatched junction bases: 7. From germline, CDR1 is SGHRS and CDR2 YFSETQ. CDR3 bases: TGCGCCAGCAGCACGGGACTAGCGGGGTTGGCCTCCTACAATGAGCAGTTCTTC. It codes for CASSTGLAGLASYNEQFF.

The V gene is TRBV9, the J gene TRBJ2-7; D possibly corresponds to TRBD2 (6 bases). V lost 4 bases, J lost 5 bases, and 16 bases lay in between. CDR1 is SGDLS and CDR2 is YYNGEE in the germline V gene. The CDR3 contains 14 residues. The CDR3 bases are TGTGCCAGCAGCTTAGCGGTTGTGGGTGACGAGCAGTACTTC. Protein: CASSLAVVGDEQYF. Looking up the rest from reference TRBV9 and TRBJ2-7 gives the full variable domain: DSGVTQTPKHLITATGQRVTLRCSPRSGDLSVYWYQQSLDQGLQFLIQYYNGEERAKGNILERFSAQQFPDLHSELNLSSLELGDSALYFCASSLAVVGDEQYFGPGTRLTVT.

This clone appeared a few times. The CDR3 bases are TGCGCCAGCAGCTTGATTGGGAAGGGGGACACTGAAGCTTTCTTT. It yields the protein CASSLIGKGDTEAFF. The gene calls are TRBV5-1 and TRBJ1-1, with D perhaps matching TRBD1 (6 bases). The V gene's germline CDR1 is SGHRS and CDR2 YFSETQ. This CDR3 is built from 15 residues. V shed 1 base and J shed 3 bases, with 13 bases lying between them.

The V and J genes are TRBV4-1 and TRBJ2-7; D is tentatively TRBD1 or TRBD2 (5 bases each). CDR3 length equals 17 residues. In germline, CDR1 is MGHRA, CDR2 YSYEKL. V was cut by 0 bases and J by 2 bases, with 17 bases left in between. The CDR3 here is CASSQEGRGQRPYEQYF. In DNA form, the CDR3 reads TGCGCCAGCAGCCAAGAAGGAAGGGGTCAGCGGCCCTACGAGCAGTACTTC.

The V and J genes are TRBV19 and TRBJ2-5, with 9 bases lining up with TRBD2. With 1 base clipped from V and 2 bases from J, the junction kept 2 bases outside the gene matches. This CDR3 has 15 residues. The germline CDR1 and CDR2 sequences are LNHDA and SQIVND (reference sequence). The CDR3 bases are TGTGCCAGTAGTATAGTCACTAGCGGGCAAGAGACCCAGTACTTC. Its translation: CASSIVTSGQETQYF.

The rearrangement uses TRBV12-5 and TRBJ2-5; TRBD2 is a possible D gene (7 bases). The CDR3 contains 14 residues. V gave up 1 base and J gave up 5 bases, with 11 bases separating them. Looked up from germline, CDR1 is LGHNT and CDR2 is FRNRAP. This chain's CDR3 is CASGLGGGGETQYF. The CDR3 DNA follows: TGTGCTAGTGGTTTGGGCGGCGGGGGCGAGACCCAGTACTTC. Using reference TRBV12-5 and TRBJ2-5 for the parts outside the CDR3, the full variable domain is DARVTQTPRHKVTEMGQEVTMRCQPILGHNTVFWYRQTMMQGLELLAYFRNRAPLDDSGMPKDRFSAEMPDATLATLKIQPSEPRDSAVYFCASGLGGGGETQYFGPGTRLLVL.

The chain combines TRBV5-1 with TRBJ2-7, with D possibly matching TRBD2 (7 bases). Germline V lookup: CDR1 SGHRS, CDR2 YFSETQ. This CDR3 has 18 amino acids. Trimming removed 2 bases at V and 4 bases at J, with 25 bases between. The CDR3 is CASSFSSDGGRAGYEQYF. CDR3 in DNA: TGCGCCAGCAGCTTTTCGTCGGACGGGGGGCGTGCGGGATACGAGCAGTACTTC.

The rearrangement links TRBV7-9 to TRBJ1-5; D gene ambiguous. This CDR3 has 14 amino acids. V lost 5 bases, J lost 1 base, and 9 bases lay in between. Germline V CDR1 and CDR2: SEHNR, FQNEAQ (reference sequence). CDR3 protein: CASSTDLSNQPQHF. The CDR3 DNA sequence: TGTGCCAGCAGCACAGACCTCAGCAATCAGCCCCAGCATTTT.

The CDR3, as DNA: TGTGCCAGCAGCGTTAGTCTCCAGACTGAAGCTTTCTTT. Amino acids: CASSVSLQTEAFF. The chain is built from TRBV6-4 and TRBJ1-1; no clear D gene. V lost 6 bases to trimming and J lost 5 bases, with 13 bases between them. The CDR3 covers 13 residues. The germline V gene encodes CDR1 MRHNA and CDR2 SNTAGT.